This TCR beta chain was recovered during a study of vaccination and CD4 T cells after COVID-19 (dated by TCRdb to 2021 to 2024). The study in broad terms: Convalescent patients had a positive SARS-CoV-2 result on nasal swab PCR, and of these patients, nine had mild disease and one had severe disease. Control cultures received a CEFX viral epitope pool as the positive control, an HIV-1 Nef peptide pool as the negative control, or no peptide. Post-COVID blood samples were collected from convalescent patients a median of around 96 days after diagnosis, with a range of roughly 35 to 170 days. Post-vaccine blood samples were taken a median of about 72 days after the second vaccine dose, with a range of about 13 to 250 days. Participants got two doses of the Pfizer-BioNTech BNT162b2 vaccine (n=8) or two doses of the Moderna mRNA-1273 vaccine (n=2). In over 8 COVID-19 convalescent patients and a handful of infection-naive healthy vaccine recipients, the spike-specific CD4+ TCR repertoire before mRNA vaccination was compared with the repertoire after mRNA vaccination. For stimulating the cultures, overlapping spike peptide pools were used, derived from SARS-CoV-2 as well as from the common cold coronaviruses HCoV-NL63, HCoV-OC43 and HCoV-229E. Six males and four females were included in the convalescent cohort, with two Hispanic individuals, seven Caucasians, two Asians and one multiracial person represented. Here is what the overall study found, with its caveats: Nearly all vaccine-specific clones in convalescent patients (304 of 307) were mono-reactive for SARS-CoV-2 spike rather than cross-reactive with common cold coronaviruses. Although the median number of SARS-CoV-2-reactive clonotypes went up from approximately 20 after infection to 35 to 40 after vaccination, the increase was not significant. Only a relatively small number of convalescent patients were included in the study, and early timepoints following natural infection were not analyzed. Among convalescent patients, a median around 83% of the SARS-CoV-2-reactive clones seen after vaccination appeared only after vaccination, which suggests priming specific to the vaccine.

Its CDR3 holds 12 amino acids, cysteine through phenylalanine. Here the CDR3 DNA is all that survives: 36 bases in frame from base 1. V is clipped by 4 bases and J by 2 bases, and the sequence between their germline boundaries is 8 bases long. The germline V gene (reference sequence) sets CDR1 to DFQATT and CDR2 to SNEGSKA. Interpreted using the paper, the treatment or condition label stands for: roughly 11-day PBMC culture with coronavirus spike peptide pools or control peptides (ViraFEST assay). The study used the ViraFEST assay, which expanded antigen-specific T cells with peptide pools and then identified expanded clonotypes by TCR sequencing. The positive SARS-CoV-2 PCR tests of the convalescent patients were dated from March to December 2020, before the Alpha, Beta and Delta variants emerged in the United States. Each well held some 2 million PBMCs cultured in IMDM containing approximately 5% human AB serum and 10 IU/ml IL-2, with 7.5 to 10 ug/ml peptide pools added. Half of the culture medium was replaced with fresh IL-2-containing medium on days 3 and 7. CD4+ T cells were isolated after around 11 days of culture through negative selection using the EasySep CD4+ T cell isolation kit. Ficoll-Paque Plus gradient centrifugation was used to isolate PBMCs from whole blood, and the isolated PBMCs were then either used fresh or cryopreserved at -140C. Culture conditions were generally each tested in triplicate wells.

This clonotype was seen a few times. Its antigen has not been determined. Per-base quality was not reported, and no clone a single base away is much larger than it. Library generation was performed with PCR. DNA from cultured CD4+ T cells underwent TCR sequencing with the Oncomine TCR Beta short-read assay at the Johns Hopkins FTIC core. Genomic DNA was extracted from the cultured CD4+ T cells with the QIAamp micro DNA kit. The Oncomine TCR Beta libraries from cultured CD4+ T cells were pooled using unique dual indexes and then sequenced on an Illumina iSeq 100. The study's own analysis went as follows. Non-productive sequences were removed, and CDR3s that did not start with C, did not end with F or W, or were shorter than 7 amino acids were discarded. Antigen-specific clonotypes were identified using the MANAFEST web application through comparison of peptide-stimulated wells with reference and other culture wells. Positive clones required FDR below 0.05, an odds ratio above 5, and productive frequency above 0.1% in at least two of three replicate wells. Cross-reactive clonotypes were defined as significantly expanded in both SARS-CoV-2 spike wells and at least one common cold coronavirus spike condition. Using R version 3.6.1, CDR3 homology was evaluated through Levenshtein distances (stringdist) along with unrooted phylogenetic trees (ape). The public reads were run again by TCRdb, first through fastp at Q25 and then through MiXCR, and only productive beta chains were kept. Each CDR3 protein gets just one entry, which takes the most common genes and DNA from the rows behind it. TCRdb's processing, not the study's, gives the V and J calls here. The table for this sample lists some 12,000 distinct CDR3 sequences; around 50% of them were counted only once. The ten largest clones take up over 25% of the sample.

Source material: CD4+ T cells from blood, cultured in vitro. The sequence links TRBV20-1 to TRBJ1-1; the D gene remains uncertain. The clonotype originates from a human donor who had recovered from COVID-19. The CDR3: CSAKESNTEAFF. In nucleotides, the sequence is TGCAGTGCTAAGGAGTCTAACACTGAAGCTTTCTTT.